The 18 T cell receptor beta chains below come from one sample, sequenced in a study of CD8 T cell repertoires and HIV-1 epitope variants. Some clones are missing from TCRdb's copy, which holds only in-frame ones; the method was immunoSEQ multiplex PCR. Seen here are about 95,000 clones, roughly four fifths observed once, and the top ten hold around 24%. The sequenced material came from uncultured baseline CD8+ T cells from peripheral blood mononuclear cells (PBMCs). The receptor set was obtained from a male donor with HIV.

V and J are TRBV10-3 and TRBJ2-2; a possible D gene is TRBD1 (6 bases). Germline V gene sequence: CDR1 ENHRY, CDR2 SYGVKD. V lost 6 bases to trimming and J lost 0 bases, with 8 bases between them. This CDR3 comprises 14 residues. The DNA for the CDR3 is TGTGCCATCAGGGACAGCCCGAACACCGGGGAGCTGTTTTTT. Translated: CAIRDSPNTGELFF.

The V and J genes are TRBV28 and TRBJ2-7; D is perhaps TRBD1 (6 bases). The CDR3 totals 13 residues. Germline values: CDR1 MDHEN, CDR2 SYDVKM. V lost 7 bases and J lost 3, with 13 bases in between. This CDR3 reads CASTKQGLYEQYF. For the CDR3, the DNA is TGTGCCAGCACTAAACAGGGTCTCTACGAGCAGTACTTC.

The chain is built from TRBV11-3 and TRBJ2-4, with D unclear. This CDR3 contains 17 residues. V was cut by 2 bases and J by 0 bases, with 14 bases left in between. The germline CDR1 and CDR2 sequences are SGHNT and YENEEA. DNA of the CDR3: TGTGCCAGCAGCTTAAGTAGGACCCGAATAGCCAAAAACATTCAGTACTTC. Protein: CASSLSRTRIAKNIQYF.

The genes are TRBV25-1 and TRBJ1-2, with 7 bases fitting TRBD1. CDR3 length: 15 amino acids. CDR1 and CDR2 (germline): MGHDK, SYGVNS. Trimming took 9 bases from V and 8 from J; bases not matched to a gene: 18. CDR3 amino acids: CASVGNSRQGGGYTF. The DNA for the CDR3 is TGTGCCAGTGTAGGGAATTCACGACAGGGCGGAGGCTACACCTTC.

By share, this clone ranks as medium-sized (0.01 to 0.1%). The same CDR3 is also encoded by other DNA sequences in this sample. This rearrangement joins TRBV7-2 to TRBJ1-5, with D hard to call. CDR1 is SGHTA and CDR2 is FQGNSA in the germline V gene. The CDR3 is 13 residues long. The V and J ends lost 5 bases and 4 bases respectively, with 9 bases between them. The CDR3 is CASSLRPNQPQHF. The CDR3 DNA follows: TGTGCCAGCAGCCTTCGACCTAATCAGCCCCAGCATTTT.

This clone was counted a single time. The chain carries TRBV27 and TRBJ2-1; 12 bases are a match to TRBD2. The CDR3 spans 18 residues. With V trimmed by 2 bases and J by 1 base, 6 bases remained unmatched. Germline CDR1 reads MNHEY; CDR2 reads SMNVEV (reference sequence). The chain's CDR3 is CASSLASGRAVSYNEQFF. In DNA form, the CDR3 reads TGTGCCAGCAGTTTAGCTAGCGGGAGGGCCGTGTCCTACAATGAGCAGTTCTTC.

This clone was recorded a few times. The sample holds other DNA sequences that translate to the same CDR3. The CDR3 reads CASSLLGTGAEAFF. CDR3 DNA: TGTGCCAGTAGTCTCCTCGGGACAGGGGCTGAAGCTTTCTTT. The chain is built from TRBV19 and TRBJ1-1, with 10 bases lining up with TRBD1. V was pared by 5 bases and J by 6 bases, with 6 bases of the junction left unmatched. The CDR3 has 14 amino acids. The V gene's germline CDR1 is LNHDA and CDR2 SQIVND (reference sequence).

This chain connects TRBV4-2 to TRBJ2-7; TRBD2 aligns across 10 bases. Germline lookup yields CDR1 LGHNA and CDR2 YNFKEQ. The CDR3 is 14 residues long. The V gene end was trimmed by 5 bases and the J gene end by 5 bases; junction bases not matched to a gene: 6. CDR3 nucleotide sequence: TGTGCCAGCAGCTCTCGACTAGCGGGCAACGAGCAGTACTTC. Encoded protein: CASSSRLAGNEQYF.

V gene TRBV19 combines with J gene TRBJ2-5, with 11 bases fitting TRBD2. CDR1 and CDR2 from the germline V gene are LNHDA and SQIVND (reference sequence). The trim removed 4 bases at V and 5 bases at J, leaving 6 bases unmatched. The CDR3 totals 15 residues. The CDR3 region has the DNA TGTGCCAGTAGTAATAGCGGGGGGGCCGGTGAGACCCAGTACTTC. Its protein product is CASSNSGGAGETQYF. The variable domain in full, completed from reference TRBV19 and TRBJ2-5, reads DGGITQSPKYLFRKEGQNVTLSCEQNLNHDAMYWYRQDPGQGLRLIYYSQIVNDFQKGDIAEGYSVSREKKESFPLTVTSAQKNPTAFYLCASSNSGGAGETQYFGPGTRLLVL.

The rearrangement uses TRBV10-1 and TRBJ2-7; 9 bases are shared with TRBD2. Germline assignment: CDR1 WNHNN and CDR2 SYGVQD (reference sequence). Losses at the gene ends were 5 bases for V and 4 bases for J; bases not matched to a gene: 9. This CDR3 comprises 15 residues. CDR3 amino acids: CASSSKRGARYEQYF. CDR3 nucleotide sequence: TGCGCCAGCAGTTCCAAGCGGGGGGCCAGGTACGAGCAGTACTTC.

The chain has TRBV11-2 and TRBJ2-5, with D hard to call. V lost 1 base and J 7 bases, leaving 4 bases between the germline ends. The CDR3 consists of 11 residues. In germline, CDR1 is SGHAT, CDR2 FQNNGV. The DNA of the CDR3 is TGTGCCAGCAGCTTAGGAGGGACCCAGTACTTC. It codes for CASSLGGTQYF.

V gene TRBV5-1 combines with J gene TRBJ2-7; 10 bases line up with TRBD2. The CDR3 runs 16 residues. Germline V gene sequence: CDR1 SGHRS, CDR2 YFSETQ. The V segment lost 2 bases and the J segment 0 bases; nucleotides outside the gene matches: 5. This CDR3 reads CASSFGLAENSYEQYF. Written as DNA, the CDR3 is TGCGCCAGCAGCTTTGGACTAGCGGAAAACTCCTACGAGCAGTACTTC.

J is TRBJ2-3 and V is TRBV6-5; 8 positions match TRBD2. This CDR3 has 14 residues. The germline CDR1 and CDR2 sequences are MNHEY and SVGAGI. Unmatched junction bases numbered 4, after V lost 5 bases and J lost 3 bases. This CDR3 reads CASSRAGVTDTQYF. The CDR3 nucleotides read TGTGCCAGCAGTAGAGCGGGAGTAACAGATACGCAGTATTTT.

This chain links TRBV30 with TRBJ1-2, with 7 bases fitting TRBD1. Germline V lookup: CDR1 GTSNPN, CDR2 SVGIG (reference sequence). CDR3 length: 12 amino acids. J gave up 7 bases and V 7 bases, and 9 bases lay outside the gene matches. CDR3 bases: TGTGCCTTCCTCCCACAGGGGTCTGGCTACACCTTC. Translation gives CAFLPQGSGYTF.

The rearrangement joins TRBV5-1 to TRBJ1-1; 7 nucleotides match TRBD1. Germline loops: CDR1 SGHRS, CDR2 YFSETQ. The J segment lost 0 bases and the V segment lost 9 bases, leaving 20 bases of the junction unmatched. The CDR3 is made up of 18 amino acids. CDR3 in DNA: TGCGCCATCCGCAATCGACCGGGACAGCATATCATGAACACTGAAGCTTTCTTT. It encodes CAIRNRPGQHIMNTEAFF.

This clone was picked up a small number of times. The rearrangement links TRBV28 to TRBJ2-7, with D possibly being TRBD1 (6 bases). This CDR3 has 14 amino acids. Germline CDR1 and CDR2: MDHEN and SYDVKM. The V and J ends lost 5 bases and 2 bases respectively, with 13 bases between them. The CDR3 coding sequence is TGTGCCAGCAGTACCCTGGGGGCCACCTACGAGCAGTACTTC. Translated: CASSTLGATYEQYF.

The chain employs TRBV9 and TRBJ2-7; 7 bases match TRBD2. The germline CDR1 and CDR2 sequences are SGDLS and YYNGEE. There are 14 residues in the CDR3. Losses at the gene ends were 0 bases for V and 3 bases for J; bases not matched to a gene: 3. The CDR3 is CASSVDGGNYEQYF. DNA of the CDR3: TGTGCCAGCAGCGTAGACGGGGGGAACTACGAGCAGTACTTC.

In nucleotides, the CDR3 is TGTGCCAGCAGCCCCCGCCCCGGGTTGGCTGAGCAGTTCTTC. Translation gives CASSPRPGLAEQFF. V and J are TRBV7-9 and TRBJ2-1; D gene ambiguous. Trimming took 5 bases from V and 9 from J, leaving 17 bases between them. From germline, CDR1 is SEHNR and CDR2 FQNEAQ (reference sequence). The CDR3 is 14 amino acids.